This record covers a single T cell receptor beta chain. Its target is unknown. This entry comes from a study of post-analysis software for immune sequencing data. Germline CDR1 DFQATT, CDR2 SNEGSKA (reference sequence). The V segment lost 1 base and the J segment 4 bases; nucleotides outside the gene matches: 6. The CDR3 extends over 14 amino acids. Findings and limits, study-wide: In patients, about 5 TRBV segments were more frequent than in controls, with TRBV5-6, TRBV5-1 and TRBV20-1 among them.

Built from TCR beta cDNA, the libraries had unique molecular identifiers in them. TCRdb used MiXCR to reprocess the PCR reads, holding one entry per CDR3 protein. The sample has roughly 570,000 distinct CDR3 sequences, 34% seen once. The chain employs TRBV20-1 and TRBJ1-2; 7 nucleotides align to TRBD1. The origin of this receptor is a girl between 2 and 17 years old with multiple sclerosis. Input material: blood. The CDR3 loop is CSARGTGQPYGYTF. For the CDR3, the DNA is TGCAGTGCTAGAGGAACGGGACAGCCCTATGGCTACACCTTC.